This TCR beta chain was sequenced for a study of T cells in Graves' hyperthyroidism and ophthalmopathy. Study-wide results and caveats: With a median lead of around 5.9 months before onset, the model predicted ophthalmopathy.

Germline assignment: CDR1 SGHVS and CDR2 FNYEAQ. This CDR3 contains 15 residues. V was pared by 5 bases and J by 0 bases, with 14 bases between. This clonotype was seen many times. The antigen is unknown. Researchers took RNA transcripts and amplified the TCR beta CDR3 regions from them. First-round RT-PCR with HTBI primers amplified the TCR CDR3 region. TCRdb passed the multiplex PCR reads through MiXCR, listing each CDR3 protein once. The sample lists fewer than 650,000 distinct CDR3 sequences; roughly 15% were seen once. The J gene is TRBJ2-7, the V gene TRBV7-6; TRBD2 might be the D (7 bases). The material sequenced was blood. The receptor's source is a woman between 40 and 55 years old with Graves' ophthalmopathy. CDR3 sequence (DNA): TGTGCCAGCAGCCAGAGGGGGGGTAGCTCCTACGAGCAGTACTTC. It codes for CASSQRGGSSYEQYF.